These 23 T cell receptor beta chains came from one sample sequenced in a study of shared clonotypes between healthy human individuals. Assay used: immunoSEQ multiplex PCR; TCRdb lists only in-frame clones, some missing. Here the sample spans 100,000 or so clones, 40% to 55% being singletons. Sample: PBMCs. These receptors originate from a woman between 40 and 50 years old in good health. Some clones in this sample may be carry-over from other donors' samples.

The chain links TRBV4-2 to TRBJ2-5, with 14 bases fitting TRBD2. The J call is in doubt because the DNA end fits TRBJ2-7 better. CDR3 length equals 15 residues. Per the germline V gene, CDR1 is LGHNA and CDR2 is YNFKEQ. The CDR3 region has the DNA TGTGCCAGCAGCCACGGGACTAGCGGGAGCTACGAGCAGTACTTC. Its translation: CASSHGTSGSYEQYF.

This clone has a count of ten or more. The chain couples TRBV10-3 to TRBJ1-1, with a possible D match to TRBD1 (6 bases). Germline V gene data show CDR1 as ENHRY and CDR2 as SYGVKD. The CDR3 covers 15 residues. V lost 6 bases and J lost 0, with 14 bases in between. The CDR3 region is CAISPTQGLNTEAFF. DNA of the CDR3: TGTGCCATCAGCCCCACACAGGGCCTGAACACTGAAGCTTTCTTT.

The V and J genes are TRBV9 and TRBJ2-1, with 9 positions matching TRBD2. Germline CDR1 SGDLS, CDR2 YYNGEE. The CDR3 covers 17 residues. V gave up 4 bases and J gave up 6 bases; unmatched junction bases: 14. CDR3: CASSPHQGLAMFNEQFF. The CDR3 nucleotides are TGTGCCAGCAGCCCACACCAAGGACTAGCGATGTTCAATGAGCAGTTCTTC.

The V call is TRBV5-6, the J call TRBJ2-5; 7 positions agree with TRBD2. TRBJ2-7 explains the end of the DNA better; the J call may be wrong. There are 17 residues in the CDR3. Germline lookup yields CDR1 SGHDT and CDR2 YYEEEE. The CDR3 region has the DNA TGTGCCAGCAGCGCCTGGCAATTGCGGGAGCCGGAGGACGAGCAGTACTTC. Protein sequence: CASSAWQLREPEDEQYF.

V and J are TRBV5-4 and TRBJ2-4; D ambiguous. Germline CDR1 and CDR2: SGHNT and YYREEE (reference sequence). V was cut by 4 bases and J by 0 bases, with 8 bases left in between. The CDR3 totals 14 residues. The CDR3 is CASSKDLAKNIQYF. As DNA, the CDR3 is TGTGCCAGCAGCAAGGATCTAGCCAAAAACATTCAGTACTTC.

The chain combines TRBV29-1 with TRBJ1-1; D is possibly TRBD1 (5 bases). Germline loops: CDR1 SQVTM, CDR2 ANQGSEA. V gave up 1 base and J gave up 6 bases, with 15 bases separating them. The CDR3 spans 14 residues. In DNA, the CDR3 is TGCAGCGTTGAAGGGGACCGGGAAATATCTGAAGCTTTCTTT. Its protein product is CSVEGDREISEAFF. Full variable domain (remainder filled in from reference TRBV29-1 and TRBJ1-1): SAVISQKPSRDICQRGTSLTIQCQVDSQVTMMFWYRQQPGQSLTLIATANQGSEATYESGFVIDKFPISRPNLTFSTLTVSNMSPEDSSIYLCSVEGDREISEAFFGQGTRLTVV.

The chain joins TRBV9 to TRBJ2-1; 9 bases map to TRBD1. The germline CDR1 and CDR2 sequences are SGDLS and YYNGEE. The CDR3 consists of 15 residues. Unmatched junction bases numbered 4, after V lost 2 bases and J lost 4 bases. The CDR3 protein is CASSVGTGPYNEQFF. The CDR3 nucleotides are TGTGCCAGCAGCGTGGGGACAGGGCCGTACAATGAGCAGTTCTTC.

This clone was counted at least ten times. The J gene is TRBJ2-6, the V gene TRBV5-6, with TRBD1 matching 8 bases. Trimming removed 0 bases from V and 0 bases from J; junction bases left unmatched: 8. CDR1 is SGHDT, CDR2 YYEEEE, per germline. The CDR3 loop spans 19 amino acids. The CDR3 coding sequence is TGTGCCAGCAGCTTGGCCGACAGGGGTTGGGTCTCTGGGGCCAACGTCCTGACTTTC. Protein: CASSLADRGWVSGANVLTF.

This chain links TRBV11-1 with TRBJ2-5; 8 bases fit TRBD1. Germline V gives CDR1 SGHAT, CDR2 FQDESV (reference sequence). CDR3 length: 13 residues. V shed 7 bases, J shed 3 bases, and the junction held 4 bases outside the gene matches. CDR3 residues: CASKMTGEETQYF. In nucleotides, the CDR3 is TGTGCCAGCAAGATGACAGGGGAAGAGACCCAGTACTTC.

As regards this clone: A read error may account for a junction end that differs from germline. The same CDR3 also results from other DNA sequences found in this sample. The gene calls are TRBV5-6 and TRBJ2-7; 10 bases align to TRBD1. This CDR3 comprises 16 residues. Germline V gene data show CDR1 as SGHDT and CDR2 as YYEEEE. The CDR3 DNA follows: TGCGCCAGCAGCTTGGGGTGGACAGGGGGCTCCTACGAGCAGTACTTC. This encodes CASSLGWTGGSYEQYF.

This clone turned up a few times. For the CDR3, the DNA is TGTGCCAGCAGCATTGGACAGGGGAACATTCAGTACTTC. Its translation: CASSIGQGNIQYF. V usage is TRBV5-8 and J usage is TRBJ2-4; TRBD1 matches 9 bases. Trimming removed 4 bases from V and 7 bases from J; junction bases left unmatched: 3. This CDR3 has 13 amino acids. CDR1 SGHTS and CDR2 YDEGEE come from the germline V gene.

The table lists this clone with a count of one. The genes are TRBV5-1 and TRBJ2-7; D is unclear. V was clipped by 4 bases and J by 5 bases, with 13 bases between them. Germline CDR1 is SGHRS and CDR2 is YFSETQ. The CDR3 length is 13 residues. As DNA, the CDR3 is TGCGCCAGCAGCCCCTTGGTTGGCCACGAGCAGTACTTC. Encoded protein: CASSPLVGHEQYF.

Worth noting for this clone: A far larger clone is one base from this, pointing to a likely read error. The rearrangement joins TRBV25-1 to TRBJ1-3, with no clear D. The V end was cut by 4 bases, the J end by 4 bases, with 11 bases between. The CDR3 is 14 amino acids. Looked up from germline, CDR1 is MGHDK and CDR2 is SYGVNS. The DNA of the CDR3 is TGTGCCAGCAGTGCTACAAGGTACGGAAACACCATATATTTT. Its protein product is CASSATRYGNTIYF.

The gene calls are TRBV6-5 and TRBJ1-5; D might be TRBD1 (5 bases). V lost 2 bases and J lost 9, with 14 bases in between. Germline V CDR1 and CDR2: MNHEY, SVGAGI. The CDR3 is made up of 14 amino acids. This CDR3 is CASSYQPGARPQHF. The CDR3 DNA sequence: TGTGCCAGCAGTTACCAGCCTGGGGCCCGGCCCCAGCATTTT.

The chain combines TRBV30 with TRBJ2-3; 12 bases are a match to TRBD2. The CDR3 is 15 residues long. Germline CDR1 is GTSNPN and CDR2 is SVGIG (reference sequence). The trim removed 7 bases at V and 6 bases at J, leaving 11 bases unmatched. This CDR3 reads CASHPTSGRPDTQYF. The CDR3 nucleotides read TGTGCCTCCCACCCGACTAGCGGGAGACCCGATACGCAGTATTTT.

The chain links TRBV5-1 to TRBJ2-7; D is perhaps TRBD2 (6 bases). Trimming removed 4 bases from V and 6 bases from J, with 23 bases in between. Germline V gene sequence: CDR1 SGHRS, CDR2 YFSETQ. This CDR3 spans 16 amino acids. The CDR3 sequence is CASSQGLSGLRAEQYF. In nucleotides, the CDR3 is TGCGCCAGCAGCCAGGGATTATCGGGACTCCGGGCCGAGCAGTACTTC. The full variable domain, in which reference TRBV5-1 and TRBJ2-7 provide the parts outside the CDR3, is KAGVTQTPRYLIKTRGQQVTLSCSPISGHRSVSWYQQTPGQGLQFLFEYFSETQRNKGNFPGRFSGRQFSNSRSEMNVSTLELGDSALYLCASSQGLSGLRAEQYFGPGTRLTVT.

This clone was picked up many times. The chain couples TRBV27 to TRBJ2-2; D unresolved. Germline assignment: CDR1 MNHEY and CDR2 SMNVEV (reference sequence). The CDR3 contains 13 residues. Trimming removed 2 bases at V and 7 bases at J, with 8 bases between. Written as DNA, the CDR3 is TGTGCCAGCAGTTTAGACCCTTTCGGGGAGCTGTTTTTT. This translates into CASSLDPFGELFF.

This clone was recorded many times. The chain has TRBV30 and TRBJ1-1; D not certain. The CDR3 contains 11 residues. CDR1 is GTSNPN and CDR2 is SVGIG in the germline V gene (reference sequence). V lost 6 bases to trimming and J lost 5 bases, with 10 bases between them. CDR3 region: CACSQTTEAFF. The CDR3 nucleotides are TGTGCCTGTTCTCAAACTACTGAAGCTTTCTTT.

This clone was counted many times. The sample carries other DNA sequences with the same CDR3. This sequence joins TRBV5-1 and TRBJ1-2, with 7 bases aligning to TRBD1. Germline CDR1 is SGHRS and CDR2 is YFSETQ. V was pared by 4 bases and J by 2 bases, with 5 bases of the junction left unmatched. CDR3 length equals 14 residues. In nucleotides, the CDR3 is TGCGCCAGCAGCCCGCAGGGGGGAAACTATGGCTACACCTTC. Protein product: CASSPQGGNYGYTF.

This clone came up once. Being one base from a much bigger clone, this may be a read error. The conserved phenylalanine or tryptophan normally closing the CDR3 is absent here, so this likely arose from a read error. The rearrangement joins TRBV30 to TRBJ1-5, with D tentatively TRBD1 (5 bases). In germline, CDR1 is GTSNPN, CDR2 SVGIG (reference sequence). The CDR3 runs to 17 residues. In DNA, the CDR3 is TGTGCCTGGAGTGTACTCGGTTTAACGCAGGGTAATCCGCCCCAGCATTCT. This gives the protein CAWSVLGLTQGNPPQHS.

The chain couples TRBV5-4 to TRBJ2-3; the match to TRBD2 covers 8 bases. Germline CDR1 reads SGHNT; CDR2 reads YYREEE (reference sequence). V was clipped by 2 bases and J by 1 base; unmatched bases: 3. CDR3 length equals 15 residues. The CDR3 region is CASSLRAGGTDTQYF. The CDR3 coding sequence is TGTGCCAGCAGCTTAAGAGCGGGAGGCACAGATACGCAGTATTTT.

This clone was seen more than once but under ten times. This chain uses TRBV4-3 with TRBJ2-2; D might be TRBD2 (6 bases). The CDR3 extends over 16 amino acids. V was cut by 0 bases and J by 0 bases, with 8 bases left in between. Germline V CDR1 and CDR2: LGHNA, YSLEER. CDR3 region: CASSQEAGPNTGELFF. In DNA, the CDR3 is TGCGCCAGCAGCCAAGAAGCGGGCCCGAACACCGGGGAGCTGTTTTTT.

This clone occurred many times. The chain employs TRBV29-1 and TRBJ2-6; no reliable D call. Germline V gene data show CDR1 as SQVTM and CDR2 as ANQGSEA. This CDR3 spans 14 amino acids. V lost 4 bases, J lost 1 base, and 8 bases lay in between. CDR3 region: CSVGGISGANVLTF. CDR3 DNA sequence: TGCAGCGTTGGGGGAATATCTGGGGCCAACGTCCTGACTTTC.